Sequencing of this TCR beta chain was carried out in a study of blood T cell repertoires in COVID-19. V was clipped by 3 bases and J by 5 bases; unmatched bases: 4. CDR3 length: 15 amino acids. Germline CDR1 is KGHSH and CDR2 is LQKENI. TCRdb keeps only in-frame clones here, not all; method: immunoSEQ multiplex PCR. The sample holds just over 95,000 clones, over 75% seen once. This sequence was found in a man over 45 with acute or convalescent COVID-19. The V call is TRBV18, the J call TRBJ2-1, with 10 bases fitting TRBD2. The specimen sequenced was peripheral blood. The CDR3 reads CASSPGLAVHNEQFF. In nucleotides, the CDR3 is TGTGCCAGCTCACCCGGACTAGCGGTTCACAATGAGCAGTTCTTC.